The T cell receptor beta chain under discussion was sequenced for a study of CD8+ T cells in alopecia areata. Looking at the study overall: Tofacitinib therapy lasting 6 to 18 months was followed by 6 months off drug. Broader study findings: Between patients, shared TCR sequences were less clear than in mice. This was possibly due in part to HLA diversity in the patient population. Across lesional scalp, and particularly alopecia totalis/universalis, clonality surpassed that of normal scalp. Normal skin's resident alphabeta T cells are sequenced alongside lesional scalp T cells.

The CDR3 is 15 residues long. V was clipped by 4 bases and J by 8 bases; unmatched bases: 13. The germline CDR1 and CDR2 sequences are SEHNR and FQNEAQ (reference sequence). Of note for this clone: The antigen is undetermined.

Following extraction, RNA underwent reverse transcription to cDNA, which served as the sequencing template. TCRdb's copy holds only in-frame clones and misses some; the assay was immunoSEQ multiplex PCR. This sample has 150,000 to 200,000 clones, with 50% to 60% found just once. This TCR came from a human donor with alopecia areata. This specimen was CD4+ T cells sorted from blood, taken at week 0. The rearrangement uses TRBV7-9 and TRBJ1-2; 7 bases line up with TRBD1. CDR3 sequence (DNA): TGTGCCAGCAGCTCACACGTACAGGGGACGGGCGGCTACACCTTC. This sequence encodes CASSSHVQGTGGYTF. Variable domain in full (rest from reference TRBV7-9 and TRBJ1-2): DTGVSQNPRHKITKRGQNVTFRCDPISEHNRLYWYRQTLGQGPEFLTYFQNEAQLEKSRLLSDRFSAERPKGSFSTLEIQRTEQGDSAMYLCASSSHVQGTGGYTFGSGTRLTVV.